This section outlines one T cell receptor (beta chain) sequence together with its context. Its target is not known. These data originate in a study of blood T cells in healthy people across ages. Study in general: Capture by template switching was about one barcoded beta molecule per two T cells.

Points from the study as a whole: Naive T cell percentage strongly correlated with TCR beta diversity.

The use of a sample-barcoded 5' primer and a J-beta primer mix characterized a second PCR of about 6 to 11 cycles. The template-switch adaptor, which had 12 random nucleotides, put a tag on each cDNA molecule. TCRdb processed the 5' RACE reads anew with MiXCR; each CDR3 protein has one entry. The sample has 1.5 million to 2 million distinct CDR3 sequences, around 42% seen once. Aged about 6 to 100, donors were systemically healthy Caucasians from Russia. The CDR3 contains 15 residues. Trimming took off 0 bases at V and 7 bases at J, with 13 bases between the two ends. From germline, CDR1 is LGHNA and CDR2 YNFKEQ.

Material for sequencing was blood. This TCR derives from a human donor in good health. The chain couples TRBV4-2 to TRBJ1-5; D possibly corresponds to TRBD1 (5 bases). The chain's CDR3 is CASSQDLAGGQPQHF. The CDR3 DNA reads TGTGCCAGCAGCCAAGATTTGGCGGGGGGACAGCCCCAGCATTTT.